A selection of T cell receptor beta chains follows, all from one sample in a study of T cell repertoires in cytomegalovirus infection. Their specific antigens are unknown. TCRdb reprocessed the reads via MiXCR and lists one record per CDR3 protein. Of more than 40,000 distinct CDR3 sequences listed, over 20% are singletons. The specimen comprised CD8+ T cells from cultured PBMCs, sampled from culture after CMV antigen stimulation. Receptor source: a human donor in good health (CMV status not recorded). Some clones in this sample may be carry-over from other donors' samples. Both conserved end residues are part of each CDR3.

V,CDR3
TRBV13,CASSLAHGGLGASPLHF
TRBV27,CASSAGTGFYEQYF
TRBV7-2,CASSTPGLASLTGELFF
TRBV7-6,CASTSGPEGVNEQYF
TRBV7-2,CASTQSGTSYNEQFF
TRBV7-2,CASSSGTNTEAFF
TRBV27,CASSLVLGQPQHF
TRBV7-7,CASSPPSGELFF
TRBV7-2,CASSTARVEAFF
TRBV29-1,CSAELKSDNTEAFF
TRBV7-6,CASSSIGNNEQFF
TRBV5-1,CASSLDRDHEQFF
TRBV7-8,CASSLSGEGKQFF
TRBV7-6,CASSLLTDTQYF
TRBV2,CASSEALKQLNTEAFF
TRBV7-6,CASGRTGGKTGYTF
TRBV29-1,CSVQAGGEAYEQYF
TRBV7-2,CASSVLVGYNEQFF
TRBV7-8,CASSLEAGTSGRSGTDTQYF
TRBV7-8,CASSLAPGALGTGELFF
TRBV7-2,CASSARRGGDTGELFF
TRBV7-9,CASSGAGQRLPQETQYF
TRBV6-2/TRBV6-3,CASSYDPSGSVEDTQYF
TRBV7-2,CASSLIGGRARTDTQYF
TRBV7-2,CASSLRDRGNDEQFF
TRBV7-2,CASSLTYTEAFF
TRBV12-3/TRBV12-4,CASSLGVAYEQYF
TRBV7-2,CASSLGGIGSYEQYF
TRBV27,CASSLAGPRYEQYF
TRBV5-6,CASSSSWQGNTGELFF
TRBV7-2,CASSPGTKSEQYF
TRBV7-2,CASSLVTGGGRTEAFF
TRBV6-1,CASTKQSPRPPSRTEAFF
TRBV10-1,CASSESSGPQHF
TRBV7-9,CASSLEAAGATGANVLTF
TRBV7-6,CASSARSGSNQPQHF
TRBV7-2,CASSFWTSGGTGELFF
TRBV7-9,CASRSSGNEKLFF
TRBV4-2,CASSQDRDRATYNEQFF
TRBV6-1,CASSELAEIYNEQFF
TRBV27,CASSTDTLRKGAEAFF
TRBV7-4,CASTLVQEQFF
TRBV4-1,CASSLPGTVNTGELFF
TRBV5-1,CASSLRMGKDTEAFF
TRBV7-2,CASTHIGRSHEQYF
TRBV7-9,CASSLTGGPQPQHF
TRBV11-2,CASSLFVTQGTEAFF
TRBV7-8,CASSLLDREGTDTQYF